Below, 2 T cell receptor beta chains from the same sample are listed, as sequenced in a study of blood T cell repertoires in COVID-19 (dated by TCRdb to between 2020 and 2021). The library was produced with the immunoSEQ multiplex PCR assay. TCRdb mirrors the immuneACCESS table, restricted to in-frame sequences. Some clones are absent from its copies; in checked studies, under half trace to an unresolved V gene, and the reason for the others is unknown. This sample is represented by around 17,000 clones; under 95% of them were singletons. The ten largest clones take up 4% to 5.5% of the sample. The sample comprised peripheral blood. Receptors originate from a man between 60 and 70 years old with active COVID-19.

The V and J genes are TRBV3-1 (or the pseudogene TRBV3-2) and TRBJ1-2; 7 bases match TRBD1. CDR3 length equals 13 residues. The V and J ends lost 4 bases and 3 bases, in that order; junction bases with no gene match: 2. The germline V gene has CDR1 LGHDT and CDR2 YNNKEL (reference sequence). The CDR3 nucleotides are TGTGCCAGCAGCCCCGGGACAGACTATGGCTACACCTTC. Translating gives CASSPGTDYGYTF.

The chain links TRBV13 to TRBJ1-2; tentatively, D is TRBD1 (5 bases). Trimming took 5 bases from V and 5 from J, leaving 15 bases between them. Germline CDR1 reads PRHDT; CDR2 reads FYEKMQ (reference sequence). The CDR3 is made up of 14 amino acids. For the CDR3, the DNA is TGTGCCAGCAGCAAGGGTAGGGGCCAGTATGGCTACACCTTC. Amino acid sequence: CASSKGRGQYGYTF.